Listed below are T cell receptor beta chains from one sample, sequenced in a study of blood T cell repertoires in COVID-19. Only in-frame clones appear in the TCRdb table, and some are missing; sequencing was by immunoSEQ multiplex PCR. The table lists approximately 170,000 clones, 80% to 90% of them singletons. Sequenced sample: peripheral blood. The receptors derive from a woman older than 75 with acute or convalescent COVID-19. Both conserved end residues are part of each CDR3. A D gene is named only where the DNA matches it firmly. Size tells how often a clone was seen (once, few, many) or the class of an expanded clone, and some rows leave it out.

CDR3 length	V gene	J gene	clone size	D gene	CDR3 protein	CDR3 DNA
15	TRBV5-1	TRBJ2-3	few	TRBD1	CASSLRVGGIDTQYF	TGCGCCAGCAGCTTGAGGGTAGGGGGCATAGATACGCAGTATTTT
14	TRBV11-2	TRBJ1-5	.	.	CASSLDRVSQPQHF	TGTGCCAGCAGCTTAGATCGCGTAAGTCAGCCCCAGCATTTT
14	TRBV6-2/TRBV6-3	TRBJ2-7	.	TRBD2	CASSYFSGGGEQYF	TGTGCCAGCAGTTACTTTAGCGGGGGAGGCGAGCAGTACTTC
14	TRBV3-1/TRBV3-2	TRBJ2-7	.	TRBD1	CASSFRDRVGEQYF	TGTGCCAGCAGCTTCCGGGACAGGGTTGGGGAGCAGTACTTC
11	TRBV28	TRBJ1-1	many	.	CASITGGEAFF	TGTGCCAGCATTACGGGGGGTGAAGCTTTCTTT
15	TRBV18	TRBJ2-1	.	.	CASSPAGDGYNEQFF	TGTGCCAGCTCACCAGCCGGAGATGGTTACAATGAGCAGTTCTTC
12	TRBV28	TRBJ2-5	.	.	CASSEGWETQYF	TGTGCCAGCAGTGAGGGTTGGGAGACCCAGTACTTC
17	TRBV2	TRBJ2-2	few	TRBD1	CASSWDGQGPNTGELFF	TGTGCCAGCAGTTGGGACGGACAGGGTCCGAACACCGGGGAGCTGTTTTTT
15	TRBV5-1	TRBJ2-1	.	TRBD2	CASSQRGAGGHEQFF	TGCGCCAGCAGTCAACGAGGCGCGGGGGGGCACGAGCAGTTCTTC
19	TRBV9	TRBJ2-3	few	TRBD2	CASSVGSSGGLLSTDTQYF	TGTGCCAGCAGCGTAGGGTCTAGCGGGGGCCTCCTTAGCACAGATACGCAGTATTTT
15	TRBV6-2/TRBV6-3	TRBJ1-2	.	.	CASSYPREGNYGYTF	TGTGCCAGCAGTTACCCAAGGGAGGGTAACTATGGCTACACCTTC
14	TRBV7-9	TRBJ2-2	.	.	CASSLGGLVGELFF	TGTGCCAGCAGCTTGGGGGGACTTGTCGGGGAGCTGTTTTTT
14	TRBV7-2	TRBJ2-7	.	.	CASSLRRLPYEQYF	TGTGCCAGCAGCTTAAGGCGGCTTCCCTACGAGCAGTACTTC
13	TRBV6-2/TRBV6-3	TRBJ2-5	.	.	CASSYSWQETQYF	TGTGCCAGCAGTTACTCGTGGCAGGAGACCCAGTACTTC
16	TRBV28	TRBJ2-7	few	TRBD1	CASSSAGQGARYEQYF	TGTGCCAGCAGTTCCGCCGGACAGGGGGCTCGCTACGAGCAGTACTTC
19	TRBV7-9	TRBJ2-7	.	TRBD2	CASSLAGGLAGAYPYEQYF	TGTGCCAGCAGCTTAGCGGGGGGACTAGCGGGGGCCTACCCCTACGAGCAGTACTTC
15	TRBV4-2	TRBJ2-1	.	.	CASSQDLGLGREQFF	TGTGCCAGCAGCCAAGATTTAGGACTCGGACGGGAGCAGTTCTTC
13	TRBV19	TRBJ2-2	.	.	CASSISPVGELFF	TGTGCCAGTAGTATCAGTCCTGTCGGGGAGCTGTTTTTT
14	TRBV3-1/TRBV3-2	TRBJ2-5	.	TRBD1	CASTDNRGGETQYF	TGTGCCAGCACAGATAACAGGGGTGGTGAGACCCAGTACTTC
16	TRBV5-1	TRBJ1-2	.	.	CASSLGGQAPNYGYTF	TGCGCCAGCAGCTTGGGGGGGCAGGCGCCTAACTATGGCTACACCTTC
18	TRBV19	TRBJ2-7	.	TRBD1	CASSRAGTGAGNSYEQYF	TGTGCCAGTAGTAGAGCCGGGACAGGGGCGGGGAATTCCTACGAGCAGTACTTC
18	TRBV10-3	TRBJ1-5	.	.	CAISESLRLTDSNQPQHF	TGTGCCATCAGTGAGTCCCTCCGTTTGACAGATAGCAATCAGCCCCAGCATTTT
18	TRBV27	TRBJ1-6	.	TRBD1	CASSLTRQGPIYNSPLHF	TGTGCCAGCAGCCTGACTCGACAGGGACCCATTTATAATTCACCCCTCCACTTT
16	TRBV15	TRBJ1-2	.	TRBD1	CATSRDRGPRGEGYTF	TGTGCCACCAGCCGAGACAGGGGACCGAGGGGTGAGGGCTACACCTTC
18	TRBV19	TRBJ1-4	.	.	CASRTPIRTPGGWEKLFF	TGTGCCAGTAGGACCCCAATTAGAACACCGGGAGGCTGGGAAAAACTGTTTTTT
14	TRBV6-5	TRBJ2-7	.	TRBD2	CASSRTSGTYEQYF	TGTGCCAGCAGTAGGACTAGCGGGACCTACGAGCAGTACTTC
14	TRBV10-3	TRBJ2-7	once	TRBD1	CAIRDSSVSYEQYF	TGTGCCATTCGGGACAGCTCCGTCTCCTACGAGCAGTACTTC
16	TRBV30	TRBJ1-2	.	TRBD1	CAWSGTTGGGVNGYTF	TGTGCCTGGAGTGGAACCACAGGGGGCGGTGTAAATGGCTACACCTTC
14	TRBV30	TRBJ2-2	.	TRBD2	CAWSEGRGTGELFF	TGTGCCTGGAGTGAGGGGAGGGGAACCGGGGAGCTGTTTTTT
12	TRBV28	TRBJ2-5	.	.	CASHRAGETQYF	TGTGCCAGCCACAGGGCCGGGGAGACCCAGTACTTC
14	TRBV7-9	TRBJ2-2	.	.	CASTQGPNTGELFF	TGTGCCAGCACCCAGGGGCCTAACACCGGGGAGCTGTTTTTT
18	TRBV4-3	TRBJ1-6	.	.	CASSQWGGSGSYNSPLHF	TGCGCCAGCAGCCAATGGGGAGGGAGCGGATCCTATAATTCACCCCTCCACTTT
13	TRBV5-1	TRBJ1-2	once	.	CASSLTGTYGYTF	TGCGCCAGCAGCTTAACTGGTACCTATGGCTACACCTTC
15	TRBV30	TRBJ1-1	.	.	CAWRQGTDWITEAFF	TGTGCCTGGAGGCAGGGGACGGATTGGATCACTGAAGCTTTCTTT
16	TRBV5-1	TRBJ1-3	.	TRBD1	CASSFTGTGAGNTIYF	TGCGCCAGCAGCTTTACCGGGACAGGGGCCGGAAACACCATATATTTT
14	TRBV25-1	TRBJ2-1	once	.	CASSAPGGHNEQFF	TGTGCCAGCAGTGCTCCTGGTGGCCACAATGAGCAGTTCTTC
14	TRBV19	TRBJ1-1	.	TRBD1	CASSISAGQGKAFF	TGTGCCAGTAGTATTTCTGCTGGACAGGGTAAGGCTTTCTTT
14	TRBV9	TRBJ2-5	once	TRBD2	CASSVGGGRETQYF	TGTGCCAGCAGCGTCGGCGGGGGGAGGGAGACCCAGTACTTC
15	TRBV6-5	TRBJ1-6	.	TRBD1	CASSLTGTATSPLHF	TGTGCCAGCAGTTTGACCGGGACAGCTACTTCACCCCTCCACTTT
14	TRBV10-2	TRBJ1-5	once	.	CASSWGGPYQPQHF	TGCGCCAGCAGTTGGGGGGGCCCTTATCAGCCCCAGCATTTT
14	TRBV28	TRBJ1-2	.	.	CASSERRSNYGYTF	TGTGCCAGCTCCGAGAGGCGATCTAACTATGGCTACACCTTC
16	TRBV7-2	TRBJ1-4	.	TRBD1	CASSLVGRGVNEKLFF	TGTGCCAGCAGCTTAGTCGGCAGGGGGGTTAATGAAAAACTGTTTTTT
17	TRBV10-3	TRBJ2-3	.	TRBD2	CAISEPRLAGFTDTQYF	TGTGCCATCAGTGAACCGAGACTAGCGGGCTTCACAGATACGCAGTATTTT